This T cell receptor (beta chain) is drawn from a study of blood T cells in healthy people across ages. Trimming removed 4 bases from V and 7 bases from J, with 8 bases in between. The CDR3 contains 12 residues. In germline, CDR1 is SEHNR, CDR2 FQNEAQ (reference sequence). A J-beta primer mix and a sample-barcoded 5' primer were used in a second PCR of roughly 6 to 12 cycles. TCRdb reanalysed the 5' RACE reads using MiXCR and keeps one entry per CDR3 protein. This table has 800,000 to 950,000 distinct CDR3 sequences, 25% to 35% appearing once. This sample was shared with a second study, whose subject was T cells of mothers and their children. That study adds: The whole RNA yield was converted to cDNA, about 1.4 ug per 15 ul.

Sequenced material: blood. The chain links TRBV7-9 to TRBJ1-5; D ambiguous. The TCR originated in a middle-aged woman in good health. CDR3 loop: CASSSDVQPQHF. Written as DNA, the CDR3 is TGTGCCAGCAGCTCCGACGTGCAGCCCCAGCATTTT.